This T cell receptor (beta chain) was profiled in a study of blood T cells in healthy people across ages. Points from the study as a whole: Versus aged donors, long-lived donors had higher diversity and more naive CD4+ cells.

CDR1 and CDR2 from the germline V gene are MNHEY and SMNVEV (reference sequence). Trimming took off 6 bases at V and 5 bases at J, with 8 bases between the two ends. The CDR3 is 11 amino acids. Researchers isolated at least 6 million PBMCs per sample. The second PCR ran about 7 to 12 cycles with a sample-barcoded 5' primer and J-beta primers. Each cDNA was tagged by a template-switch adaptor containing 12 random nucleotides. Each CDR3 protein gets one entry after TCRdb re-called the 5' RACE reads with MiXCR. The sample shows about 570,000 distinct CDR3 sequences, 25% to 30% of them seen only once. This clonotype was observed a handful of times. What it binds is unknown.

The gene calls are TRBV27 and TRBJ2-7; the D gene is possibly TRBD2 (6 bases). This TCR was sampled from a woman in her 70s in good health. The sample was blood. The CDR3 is CASRGRNEQYF. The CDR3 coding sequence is TGTGCCAGCAGGGGGAGGAACGAGCAGTACTTC.